The 29 T cell receptor beta chains in this list originate from one sample, sequenced in a study of cytomegalovirus exposure and HLA in healthy donors. PCR was performed using 60 Vbeta and 13 Jbeta primers. The data were produced by immunoSEQ multiplex PCR, yet TCRdb's version contains in-frame clones alone and is incomplete. The table lists over 100,000 clones. The sequencing input was PBMCs. The receptors shown here come from a man aged 35 to 55 in good health and CMV-seropositive.

This chain uses TRBV29-1 with TRBJ1-2, with D uncertain. Trimming left V 7 bases short and J 3 bases short, with 15 bases between. CDR3 size: 13 residues. Germline V gene sequence: CDR1 SQVTM, CDR2 ANQGSEA. The DNA of the CDR3 is TGCAGCGCCCCTAACCGGGAGGACTATGGCTACACCTTC. Translation: CSAPNREDYGYTF.

For the CDR3, the DNA is TGTGCCAGCAGTGAACCCGGGGAGTATTCACCCCTCCACTTT. Translating gives CASSEPGEYSPLHF. The chain combines TRBV25-1 with TRBJ1-6; no clear D gene. Germline V CDR1 and CDR2: MGHDK, SYGVNS. V was cut by 2 bases and J by 8 bases, with 10 bases left in between. The CDR3 is 14 amino acids.

The chain couples TRBV2 to TRBJ1-6; D is ambiguous. The CDR3 has 15 amino acids. Germline CDR1 reads SNHLY; CDR2 reads FYNNEI. V lost 8 bases, J lost 0 bases, and 11 bases lay in between. For the CDR3, the DNA is TGTGCCAGCGCCCGTTTGAGCTCCTATAATTCACCCCTCCACTTT. Encoded protein: CASARLSSYNSPLHF.

This chain links TRBV28 with TRBJ2-2, with 9 bases lining up with TRBD1. Germline V gene sequence: CDR1 MDHEN, CDR2 SYDVKM. The CDR3 spans 15 residues. The V and J ends lost 6 bases and 1 base, in that order; junction bases with no gene match: 3. The CDR3, as DNA: TGTGCCAGCAGACCGGGACAGGGGAACACCGGGGAGCTGTTTTTT. Protein product: CASRPGQGNTGELFF.

V usage is TRBV5-1 and J usage is TRBJ2-3; 9 nucleotides align to TRBD1. CDR1 and CDR2 (germline): SGHRS, YFSETQ. Trimming cost V 3 bases and J 2 bases; bases outside gene matches: 4. The CDR3 length is 15 residues. The CDR3 nucleotides read TGCGCCAGCAGCTCAGACAGGGGGGACACAGATACGCAGTATTTT. It specifies CASSSDRGDTDTQYF.

CDR3 nucleotides: TGCGCCAGCAGCTCTGAGACTAGCGGCTCCTACAATGAGCAGTTCTTC. This codes for CASSSETSGSYNEQFF. The chain links TRBV5-1 to TRBJ2-1, with 9 bases aligning to TRBD2. V was pared by 3 bases and J by 0 bases, with 4 bases of the junction left unmatched. The CDR3 totals 16 residues. CDR1 and CDR2 (germline): SGHRS, YFSETQ.

The chain combines TRBV9 with TRBJ1-3, with D perhaps matching TRBD1 (5 bases). The CDR3 consists of 17 residues. In germline, CDR1 is SGDLS, CDR2 YYNGEE. V gave up 4 bases and J gave up 0 bases, with 17 bases separating them. Here the CDR3 reads CASSIAGGGFSGNTIYF. CDR3 nucleotide sequence: TGTGCCAGCAGCATAGCCGGGGGTGGCTTCTCTGGAAACACCATATATTTT.

The gene calls are TRBV6-1 and TRBJ1-3; 8 positions match TRBD1. This CDR3 spans 14 amino acids. From germline, CDR1 is MNHNS and CDR2 SASEGT. Losses at the gene ends were 5 bases for V and 4 bases for J; bases not matched to a gene: 4. The CDR3 region has the DNA TGTGCCAGCAGTACCGACAGGGGAGGAAACACCATATATTTT. It translates to CASSTDRGGNTIYF.

V and J are TRBV28 and TRBJ1-2; 8 positions match TRBD1. V lost 6 bases, J lost 3 bases, and 12 bases stayed unmatched. There are 16 residues in the CDR3. Germline V CDR1 and CDR2: MDHEN, SYDVKM. In DNA, the CDR3 is TGTGCCAGCAGCCTTATGCGGGCAGGGGGCTACTATGGCTACACCTTC. It encodes CASSLMRAGGYYGYTF.

The chain joins TRBV13 to TRBJ2-1, with 8 positions matching TRBD1. Germline V gene sequence: CDR1 PRHDT, CDR2 FYEKMQ (reference sequence). This CDR3 has 15 amino acids. Losses at the gene ends were 5 bases for V and 1 base for J; bases not matched to a gene: 4. Here the CDR3 DNA reads TGTGCCAGCAGCGCCACAGGGGGTTCCTACAATGAGCAGTTCTTC. Its protein is CASSATGGSYNEQFF.

This chain connects TRBV6-1 to TRBJ2-2, with D tentatively TRBD1 (6 bases). The length of the CDR3 is 14 residues. The germline V and J ends were trimmed by 0 bases and 12 bases, with 14 bases remaining between them. From germline, CDR1 is MNHNS and CDR2 SASEGT. The chain's CDR3 is CASSEALRQGQLFF. Written as DNA, the CDR3 is TGTGCCAGCAGTGAAGCGCTACGGCAGGGGCAGCTGTTTTTT.

The chain links TRBV6-5 to TRBJ2-7; TRBD1 matches 9 bases. Per germline, CDR1 MNHEY and CDR2 SVGAGI. After removal of 4 bases from V and 5 bases from J, the junction contained 12 bases not matched to a gene. The CDR3 sequence is 16 residues long. In DNA form, the CDR3 reads TGTGCCAGCAGTTGGAGGCAGGACAGGGGTATCCACGAGCAGTACTTC. Translated: CASSWRQDRGIHEQYF.

The V call is TRBV15, the J call TRBJ1-5; TRBD1 aligns across 9 bases. CDR1 is LNHNV and CDR2 is YYDKDF in the germline V gene (reference sequence). The CDR3 has 14 residues. Trimming cost V 5 bases and J 6 bases; bases outside gene matches: 5. CDR3 sequence: CATSPRTGVQPQHF. CDR3 sequence (DNA): TGTGCCACCAGCCCTCGGACAGGGGTTCAGCCCCAGCATTTT.

The chain couples TRBV9 to TRBJ2-7; weak D call: TRBD1 (6 bases). V shed 5 bases and J shed 4 bases, with 19 bases lying between them. Germline assignment: CDR1 SGDLS and CDR2 YYNGEE. The CDR3 spans 15 residues. In nucleotides, the CDR3 is TGTGCCAGCAGATTGGACAGCCCCGTTTTTTACGAGCAGTACTTC. It codes for CASRLDSPVFYEQYF.

The V gene is TRBV18, the J gene TRBJ2-2; 7 bases map to TRBD1. V trimming: 3 bases; J trimming: 6 bases; junction bases outside the gene matches: 1. This CDR3 has 13 residues. CDR1 and CDR2 from the germline V gene are KGHSH and LQKENI. This CDR3 reads CASSPDRAGELFF. The CDR3 bases are TGTGCCAGCTCACCCGACAGGGCCGGGGAGCTGTTTTTT.

The V and J genes are TRBV28 and TRBJ1-5, with 7 bases matching TRBD1. The CDR3 contains 15 residues. The germline V gene has CDR1 MDHEN and CDR2 SYDVKM. The ends lost 6 bases at V and 7 bases at J; junction bases unmatched: 12. The CDR3 bases are TGTGCCAGCAGCCCCCCGACAGGGCAGTGGCAGCCCCAGCATTTT. Protein product: CASSPPTGQWQPQHF.

The chain has TRBV5-1 and TRBJ2-2, with D tentatively TRBD2 (5 bases). CDR3 length: 16 residues. Deletions cut 0 bases from V and 1 base from J, with 10 bases between. CDR1 is SGHRS, CDR2 YFSETQ, per germline. DNA of the CDR3: TGCGCCAGCAGCTTGGAGAGCGGAGGGAACACCGGGGAGCTGTTTTTT. This gives the protein CASSLESGGNTGELFF.

The V call is TRBV9, the J call TRBJ1-2, with D unresolved. Per germline, CDR1 SGDLS and CDR2 YYNGEE. V lost 3 bases to trimming and J lost 5 bases, with 14 bases between them. This CDR3 comprises 14 residues. The CDR3 DNA follows: TGTGCCAGCAGCGCGGTTGAACCCACTTATGGCTACACCTTC. As protein: CASSAVEPTYGYTF.

The rearrangement joins TRBV4-2 to TRBJ1-5; D gene unclear. The CDR3 runs 17 residues. CDR1 is LGHNA, CDR2 YNFKEQ, per germline. V was trimmed by 1 base and J by 7 bases, leaving 20 bases between them. CDR3 DNA: TGTGCCAGCAGCCAAGTCGGATGGGAGGGCGCCGGGCAGCCCCAGCATTTT. Translation gives CASSQVGWEGAGQPQHF.

The V and J genes are TRBV12-5 and TRBJ1-1; a possible D gene is TRBD1 (6 bases). Germline V gene sequence: CDR1 LGHNT, CDR2 FRNRAP. The ends were cut back, 9 bases at V and 5 bases at J, with 16 bases in the middle. The CDR3 consists of 13 residues. CDR3 in DNA: TGTGCTAGCGCCCCACTAACAGGGACTGAAGCTTTCTTT. Amino acids: CASAPLTGTEAFF. The variable domain in full, with the rest retrieved from reference TRBV12-5 and TRBJ1-1, is DARVTQTPRHKVTEMGQEVTMRCQPILGHNTVFWYRQTMMQGLELLAYFRNRAPLDDSGMPKDRFSAEMPDATLATLKIQPSEPRDSAVYFCASAPLTGTEAFFGQGTRLTVV.

The chain carries TRBV7-3 and TRBJ2-1; 8 bases map to TRBD2. V lost 1 base, J lost 8 bases, and 10 bases stayed unmatched. This CDR3 has 16 amino acids. Germline CDR1 and CDR2: SGHTA and FQGTGA. For the CDR3, the DNA is TGTGCCAGCAGCTTAAAGGCTAGCGGGTTCCCCCATGAGCAGTTCTTC. It translates to CASSLKASGFPHEQFF.

The genes are TRBV28 and TRBJ2-5, with a tentative D call TRBD2 (7 bases). Trimming removed 8 bases at V and 4 bases at J, with 17 bases between. The CDR3 extends over 14 amino acids. The germline CDR1 and CDR2 sequences are MDHEN and SYDVKM. DNA of the CDR3: TGTGCCAGCGAAAGGGGGGGTCCGGGAGAGACCCAGTACTTC. Amino acid sequence: CASERGGPGETQYF.

The rearrangement links TRBV4-1 to TRBJ2-3; D may be TRBD1 (5 bases). Germline values: CDR1 MGHRA, CDR2 YSYEKL. The CDR3 length is 15 residues. V lost 4 bases and J lost 2, with 13 bases in between. CDR3 sequence (DNA): TGCGCCAGCAGCCCCTGGGGCGGAGTCACAGATACGCAGTATTTT. It specifies CASSPWGGVTDTQYF.

CDR3 sequence: CASSLDRGGQPQHF. DNA of the CDR3: TGTGCCAGCAGTCTCGACAGGGGCGGCCAGCCCCAGCATTTT. The V and J genes are TRBV6-5 and TRBJ1-5; 8 positions agree with TRBD1. The V segment lost 5 bases and the J segment 7 bases; nucleotides outside the gene matches: 7. CDR1 and CDR2 (germline): MNHEY, SVGAGI. The CDR3 covers 14 residues.

The chain combines TRBV5-1 with TRBJ1-3, with D tentatively TRBD1 (6 bases). The CDR3 extends over 16 amino acids. CDR1 and CDR2 from the germline V gene are SGHRS and YFSETQ. Trimming pared 0 bases from V and 0 bases from J, leaving 10 bases between. The DNA of the CDR3 is TGCGCCAGCAGCTTGGAGGCCAGGGGCTCTGGAAACACCATATATTTT. Protein: CASSLEARGSGNTIYF. Complete variable domain (other parts from reference TRBV5-1 and TRBJ1-3): KAGVTQTPRYLIKTRGQQVTLSCSPISGHRSVSWYQQTPGQGLQFLFEYFSETQRNKGNFPGRFSGRQFSNSRSEMNVSTLELGDSALYLCASSLEARGSGNTIYFGEGSWLTVV.

The genes are TRBV7-2 and TRBJ2-7; 12 bases line up with TRBD2. The CDR3 sequence is 15 residues long. The trim removed 5 bases at V and 7 bases at J, leaving 9 bases unmatched. Germline CDR1 and CDR2: SGHTA and FQGNSA. The CDR3 DNA follows: TGTGCCAGCAGCGGCAGGACTAGCGGGACGGAAGAGCAGTACTTC. Translated: CASSGRTSGTEEQYF.

J is TRBJ1-2 and V is TRBV29-1; 9 bases line up with TRBD1. The V segment lost 7 bases and the J segment 3 bases; nucleotides outside the gene matches: 6. CDR3 length equals 13 residues. Germline V gene data show CDR1 as SQVTM and CDR2 as ANQGSEA. In DNA form, the CDR3 reads TGCAGCGGCGGGGACAGGGCCTACTATGGCTACACCTTC. Translated: CSGGDRAYYGYTF.

In nucleotides, the CDR3 is TGCGCCAGCAGCCAAGGACTAGCGGGGATCACAGATACGCAGTATTTT. This gives the protein CASSQGLAGITDTQYF. The chain recombines TRBV4-1 with TRBJ2-3; 11 positions agree with TRBD2. The CDR3 is 16 amino acids. V was clipped by 1 base and J by 2 bases; unmatched bases: 2. The germline gives CDR1 MGHRA, CDR2 YSYEKL.

This sequence joins TRBV25-1 and TRBJ1-1; TRBD1 aligns across 7 bases. V shed 4 bases, J shed 1 base, and the junction held 6 bases outside the gene matches. The CDR3 is 15 residues long. Germline V CDR1 and CDR2: MGHDK, SYGVNS. The CDR3: CASSGREGANTEAFF. The CDR3 nucleotides read TGTGCCAGCAGTGGCCGGGAGGGGGCGAACACTGAAGCTTTCTTT.